The rows below give T cell receptor beta chains drawn from one sample of a study of memory CD4+ T cells and cytomegalovirus serostatus. Sequencing was performed with immunoSEQ multiplex PCR; in TCRdb, only in-frame clones are kept and a portion is missing. The sample gives under 50,000 clones, about 73% of which show up once; approximately 0.96% is in the top ten. Input material: memory CD4+ T cells from blood. Every receptor here comes from an adult in good health and CMV-seronegative. CDR3s include the opening cysteine and the closing phenylalanine or tryptophan. The D gene is left open where the match is weak.

v_gene,j_gene,d_gene,CDR3aa
TRBV7-9,TRBJ1-2,.,CASSWEGAGTNYGYTF
TRBV5-5,TRBJ2-7,.,CASSPPHGRYEQYF
TRBV6-6,TRBJ2-7,.,CASSYPGDTYEQYF
TRBV9,TRBJ2-3,TRBD2,CASSYGLAGGSTDTQYF
TRBV6-5,TRBJ2-3,.,CASSYPGVPDTQYF
TRBV6-4,TRBJ1-1,.,CASWARGKGGRTEAFF
TRBV7-3,TRBJ2-3,.,CASSLTPTGGTDTQYF
TRBV5-6,TRBJ2-2,.,CASRYDRNTGELFF
TRBV6-1,TRBJ1-6,.,CAISRRSYNSPLHF
TRBV7-3,TRBJ2-2,TRBD1,CASSPTGESGELFF
TRBV29-1,TRBJ1-5,TRBD1,CSVGTGGGQPQHF
TRBV7-2,TRBJ2-7,.,CASSLTPGGYEQYF
TRBV7-2,TRBJ1-2,.,CASTPTGSNYGYTF
TRBV4-1,TRBJ2-1,TRBD2,CASTTPTAGGLLNEQFF
TRBV9,TRBJ1-5,.,CASSAGGGSNQPQHF
TRBV18,TRBJ2-2,TRBD1,CASSPTGQGGTGELFF
TRBV7-6,TRBJ2-7,TRBD2,CASSLGRGDYEQYF
TRBV4-3,TRBJ2-1,.,CASSQFSGSSEQFF
TRBV7-9,TRBJ1-5,.,CASSLGGYSNQPQHF
TRBV7-9,TRBJ2-5,.,CASSLWETQYF
TRBV7-2,TRBJ2-1,.,CASSSYLGNEQFF
TRBV10-1,TRBJ2-7,.,CASSEIRDGPYEQYF
TRBV30,TRBJ1-5,.,CAWSALLSNQPQHF
TRBV2,TRBJ2-7,TRBD2,CASRGRLAGDEQYF
TRBV7-2,TRBJ2-7,.,CASSQQGWGYEQYF
TRBV7-9,TRBJ1-4,.,CASSSSTAGQGEKLFF
TRBV4-2,TRBJ1-2,TRBD1,CASSTGETYGYTF
TRBV7-2,TRBJ1-5,.,CASSRTDSNQPQHF
TRBV4-1,TRBJ2-5,TRBD1,CASTTPGTGGKETQYF
TRBV29-1,TRBJ1-2,.,CSVEGFSGYGYTF
TRBV5-1,TRBJ1-4,.,CASSQMGRAANDKLFF